Listed below are T cell receptor beta chains from one sample, sequenced in a study of graft-versus-host responses after intestinal transplantation. These receptors' antigens are unknown. Produced via immunoSEQ multiplex PCR; TCRdb's table is partial and in-frame only. The sample records about 120,000 clones, approximately 92% being singletons. The starting material was unstimulated CD4+ T cells sorted from spleen or lymph node cells, obtained before intestinal transplant. These receptors all come from a human donor who received an intestinal transplant. Both conserved end residues are part of each CDR3. Some rows mark clone size as missing; the rest say once, few, many or name a class of expanded clone.

clone_size	v_call	j_call	cdr3_aa
NA	TRBV27	TRBJ2-2	CASSPNYRGWELFF
NA	TRBV28	TRBJ2-2	CASSKPGQGATGELFF
NA	TRBV6-4	TRBJ2-7	CASSDSPSPISYEQYF
NA	TRBV6-5	TRBJ1-2	CASRYYGTDYGYTF
NA	TRBV11-3	TRBJ1-1	CASSLGHENTEAFF
NA	TRBV15	TRBJ1-2	CATSLNRATNYGYTF
NA	TRBV11-2	TRBJ2-7	CASSLQLEQYF
NA	TRBV7-7	TRBJ2-5	CASSSLGGETQYF
NA	TRBV5-1	TRBJ2-1	CASSLAQYNEQFF
NA	TRBV9	TRBJ2-2	CASSVRLAVTGELFF
NA	TRBV6-1	TRBJ1-1	CASNKEDRAPRAFF
NA	TRBV10-3	TRBJ2-1	CAITPTSGSYNEQFF
NA	TRBV27	TRBJ1-1	CASSLSTYRGRSTEAFF
NA	TRBV27	TRBJ2-7	CASIGTNSYEQYF
NA	TRBV9	TRBJ2-7	CVSSTTGQGAYEQYF
NA	TRBV19	TRBJ2-7	CASSIRPRGGANYEQYF
once	TRBV7-9	TRBJ2-5	CASSLAETQYF
NA	TRBV30	TRBJ2-7	CAWSGTGVAEQYF
NA	TRBV19	TRBJ2-2	CASSIRRTSYDTGELFF
once	TRBV6-1	TRBJ1-1	CASGGSGEGTEAFF
NA	TRBV5-8	TRBJ2-3	CASRPSGSLTDTQYF
NA	TRBV27	TRBJ1-5	CASSLGGQPQHF
NA	TRBV6-1	TRBJ2-1	CASRGVHSDNEQFF
NA	TRBV19	TRBJ2-5	CASSTISGTGRETQYF
NA	TRBV10-1	TRBJ1-1	CASSAVPGQGFVTEAFF
NA	TRBV18	TRBJ1-1	CASSPLPLVNTEAFF
NA	TRBV6-1	TRBJ1-1	CASSLTYNTEAFF
NA	TRBV7-3	TRBJ2-2	CASSPSSSLNTGELFF
NA	TRBV4-2	TRBJ2-2	CASSQDVSGRATGELFF
NA	TRBV5-1	TRBJ2-3	CASSTRGADTQYF
NA	TRBV19	TRBJ1-2	CASSIRTGSRYGYTF
NA	TRBV7-9	TRBJ1-4	CASSFETEKLFF
NA	TRBV16	TRBJ1-5	CASRPTGKGNQPQHF
once	TRBV4-1	TRBJ1-1	CASSQALTGLNTEAFF
few	TRBV28	TRBJ2-7	CASIYPGDPNEQYF
NA	TRBV13	TRBJ2-7	CASSLRGSGSYEQYF
NA	TRBV14	TRBJ2-3	CASSQERNRATDTQYF
once	TRBV5-1	TRBJ2-5	CASSWTLPGTGLESFRETQYF
NA	TRBV18	TRBJ2-1	CASSPPRSVDSYNEQFF
NA	TRBV19	TRBJ2-7	CASSGRAGAGEQYF